These T cell receptor beta chains were read from a single sample in a study of T cell responses to AZD1222 COVID-19 vaccine. Data came from immunoSEQ multiplex PCR; TCRdb stores just in-frame clones and leaves some out. The profile covers fewer than 150,000 clones, with roughly 90% appearing a single time and 1.5% taken by the ten largest. Source: peripheral blood, taken on day 0 of AZD1222 vaccination. The receptors stem from an adult in good health. CDR3s include the opening cysteine and the closing phenylalanine or tryptophan. The D gene is left open where the match is weak. The size entry is marked missing in some rows and otherwise reads once, few, many or a size class.

v_gene,j_gene,abundance,d_gene,CDR3nt,CDR3aa
TRBV20-1,TRBJ2-3,-,-,TGCAGTGCTGGAAATACGCAGTATTTT,CSAGNTQYF
TRBV5-4,TRBJ2-3,-,-,TGTGCCAGCAGCTCCGGTGGCATGACGGATACGCAGTATTTT,CASSSGGMTDTQYF
TRBV24-1,TRBJ1-5,-,-,TGTGCCACCAGTGGAGGGTGGGGTCAGCCCCAGCATTTT,CATSGGWGQPQHF
TRBV18,TRBJ1-1,-,-,TGTGCCAGCTCACCGAATACGGTGTCGGGCACTGAAGCTTTCTTT,CASSPNTVSGTEAFF
TRBV6-5,TRBJ1-5,once,-,TGTGCCAGCAGCCTACAGGGAATTCAGCCCCAGCATTTT,CASSLQGIQPQHF
TRBV5-1,TRBJ2-5,-,TRBD1,TGCGCCAGCAGCTTAGGGACAGGCCTGAATAAAGAGACCCAGTACTTC,CASSLGTGLNKETQYF
TRBV29-1,TRBJ2-7,-,TRBD2,TGCAGCGTGGGAGGGGACCCCTACGAGCAGTACTTC,CSVGGDPYEQYF
TRBV5-1,TRBJ2-7,-,-,TGCGCCAGCAGCCCGGGACACAGCTCCTACGAGCAGTACTTC,CASSPGHSSYEQYF
TRBV3-1/TRBV3-2,TRBJ1-1,-,-,TGTGCCAGCAGCCAAGGATGGCGGCAGGGGATCGCTGAAGCTTTCTTT,CASSQGWRQGIAEAFF
TRBV28,TRBJ1-1,-,-,TGTGCCAGCAGTTTGCTTACACGGGTCACTGAAGCTTTCTTT,CASSLLTRVTEAFF
TRBV11-1,TRBJ1-1,-,TRBD1,TGTGCCAGCAGCTTAGAAGACAGGGTAACTGAAGCTTTCTTT,CASSLEDRVTEAFF
TRBV19,TRBJ2-7,-,-,TGTGCCAGTAGTACTCGCCGGGGGCCTTCCTACGAGCAGTACTTC,CASSTRRGPSYEQYF
TRBV3-1/TRBV3-2,TRBJ1-6,-,-,TGTGCCAGCAGCCAAGGCGAGGAGGATGGGCCCCTCCACTTT,CASSQGEEDGPLHF
TRBV4-2,TRBJ2-3,-,-,TGTGCCAGCAGCCACCCCCTCTCTAGCGACACGCAGTATTTT,CASSHPLSSDTQYF
TRBV5-1,TRBJ2-1,once,-,TGCGCCAGCAGCTTGGGCGTCCGATACAATGAGCAGTTCTTC,CASSLGVRYNEQFF
TRBV19,TRBJ1-1,few,-,TGTGCCAGTAGTATTGTGGGGGGGACTGAAGCTTTCTTT,CASSIVGGTEAFF
TRBV29-1,TRBJ1-4,-,TRBD1,TGCAGCGTCAAGGGGGCCCTTAATGAAAAACTGTTTTTT,CSVKGALNEKLFF
TRBV7-2,TRBJ2-3,-,-,TGTGCCAGCAGCTTAGCGTTCCCAGATACGCAGTATTTT,CASSLAFPDTQYF
TRBV19,TRBJ1-6,-,-,TGTGCCAGTAGTATGTCGCCCGACGGACGACGGCCCCTCCACTTT,CASSMSPDGRRPLHF
TRBV12-3/TRBV12-4,TRBJ2-7,-,-,TGTGCCAGCAGTTGGGGGGGGCTTCCCGAGCAGTACTTC,CASSWGGLPEQYF
TRBV28,TRBJ1-5,few,-,TGTGCCAGCAGTTTGCCCGAGAGGGAGCCCCAGCATTTT,CASSLPEREPQHF
TRBV5-4,TRBJ1-2,-,-,TGTGCCATCGCGCACGGAACCTTTGGAAATGGCTACACCTTC,CAIAHGTFGNGYTF
TRBV5-1,TRBJ2-7,-,TRBD1,TGCGCCAGCAAGGACAGGGCCTACGAGCAGTACTTC,CASKDRAYEQYF
TRBV7-9,TRBJ2-7,once,TRBD2,TGTGCCAGCAGCGTGGGGGGGAGCTCCTACGAGCAGTACTTC,CASSVGGSSYEQYF
TRBV19,TRBJ1-4,-,-,TGTGCCAGTATGGCCCCGAATGAAAAACTGTTTTTT,CASMAPNEKLFF
TRBV20-1,TRBJ2-7,-,-,TGCAGTGCTAGTTCTCGCGGGGACGTCTACGAGCAGTACTTC,CSASSRGDVYEQYF
TRBV30,TRBJ1-1,-,TRBD1,TGTGCCTGGAGTGTTGCAGGGGGCCGATTAGAAGCTTTCTTT,CAWSVAGGRLEAFF
TRBV7-3,TRBJ2-2,-,-,TGTGCCAGCAGCTCCGGACAGAAACGGGGGGAGCTGTTTTTT,CASSSGQKRGELFF
TRBV6-5,TRBJ1-2,-,-,TGTGCCGGGGGGGTGTGGGGAGACTATGGCTACACCTTC,CAGGVWGDYGYTF